The source of this TCR beta chain is a study of molecular identifiers for immune sequencing clone quantification. Study as a whole: The replicate experiment used RNA from 20,000 or 100,000 naive CD8 cells. This RNA was split into five aliquots, and four of them were sequenced.

Generation of bulk TCR libraries relied on previously described methods and listed TCR primers. A single record per CDR3 protein comes from TCRdb applying MiXCR to the PCR reads. The sample lists hundreds of thousands of distinct CDR3 sequences; around 21% were seen once. Naive CD8 libraries used 20,000 to 1,000,000 sorted cells and 10%, 30% or 50% RNA. For naive CD8 T cells, sorting used the CD8+CD4-CCR7+CD45RA+ phenotype. The CDR3 extends over 14 amino acids. Germline V gene sequence: CDR1 ENHRY, CDR2 SYGVKD. V dropped 3 bases and J dropped 4 bases, with 11 bases sitting between them. This clonotype was seen repeatedly, ten times or more.

The sample was naive CD8+ T cells from blood, with Jurkat cell RNA spiked in. Subset of the sample: FACS-sorted CD8+CD4-CCR7+CD45RA+ naive T cells. This clonotype was sampled from a human donor in good health. Some libraries in this study had Jurkat cell RNA spiked in. The chain recombines TRBV10-3 with TRBJ2-3, with a weak D call TRBD2 (5 bases). DNA for the CDR3: TGTGCCATCAGTGACCAGGAGGAGGCAGATACGCAGTATTTT. This encodes CAISDQEEADTQYF.